The entry that follows covers one T cell receptor beta chain sequence. Its target is unknown. The record originates from a study of blood T cells in healthy people across ages. Healthy Caucasian individuals from Russia aged about 6 to 90 served as donors. It was around 9 milliliters of peripheral blood that were drawn from each donor. Whole-study results and caveats: TCR beta diversity per million T cells fell roughly linearly with age. Naive T cell percentage and TCR beta diversity correlated strongly.

This CDR3 comprises 15 residues. After removal of 8 bases from V and 3 bases from J, the junction contained 9 bases not matched to a gene. From germline, CDR1 is MDHEN and CDR2 SYDVKM. It was with a sample-barcoded 5' primer and a J-beta primer mix that a second PCR of roughly 7 to 12 cycles was run. A single record per CDR3 protein comes from TCRdb applying MiXCR to the 5' RACE reads. The repertoire holds over 1.5 million distinct CDR3 sequences, with approximately 50% as singletons. The clonotype originates from a woman aged 40 to 50 in good health. The rearrangement uses TRBV28 and TRBJ2-3; 9 nucleotides line up with TRBD1. The source material was blood. For the CDR3, the DNA is TGTGCCAGCGCCGACGGGACAGGGTCGACAGATACGCAGTATTTT. Amino acids: CASADGTGSTDTQYF.